This entry concerns a single T cell receptor (beta chain). This sample is part of a study of cytomegalovirus exposure and HLA in healthy donors. At the level of the study: In an early release, HLA-typed donors contributed tens of millions of unique TCR sequences.

V shed 9 bases and J shed 8 bases, with 13 bases lying between them. The CDR3 consists of 11 residues. Germline CDR1 reads LNHDA; CDR2 reads SQIVND (reference sequence). With 60 Vbeta and 13 Jbeta primers, the PCR was carried out. Assay: immunoSEQ multiplex PCR; the TCRdb copy retains only in-frame clones and omits some. In the table there are around 100,000 clones, more than 65% of which are singletons. The sequenced material came from PBMCs. This TCR was recovered from a woman younger than 45 in good health and CMV-seronegative. This sequence joins TRBV19 and TRBJ1-1, with D perhaps TRBD1 (6 bases). This CDR3 reads CASAGGGEAFF. The CDR3 DNA reads TGTGCCAGCGCGGGGGGCGGGGAAGCTTTCTTT.